A selection of T cell receptor beta chains follows, all from one sample in a study of cytomegalovirus exposure and HLA in healthy donors. Sequencing was performed with immunoSEQ multiplex PCR; in TCRdb, only in-frame clones are kept and a portion is missing. The table shows some 200,000 clones, with about 83% occurring only once. Material for sequencing was PBMCs. Source of these receptors: a man aged 35 to 55 in good health and CMV-seronegative. Each CDR3 is given with its conserved first and last residue.

V: TRBV12-5; J: TRBJ2-7; CDR3: CATVRLATYEQYF
V: TRBV27; J: TRBJ1-1; CDR3: CASSLIGGRTEAFF
V: TRBV28; J: TRBJ2-3; CDR3: CASSIAGARTDTQYF
V: TRBV27; J: TRBJ2-5; CDR3: CASSLSMIGAGGAYETQYF
V: TRBV18; J: TRBJ2-1; CDR3: CASSPPNQGLDNEQFF
V: TRBV5-1; J: TRBJ1-4; CDR3: CASSLESGGTNEKLFF
V: TRBV12-5; J: TRBJ1-2; CDR3: CASGLFGVGYGYTF
V: TRBV5-1; J: TRBJ2-1; CDR3: CASSPGTSAMLSYNEQFF
V: TRBV10-3; J: TRBJ2-7; CDR3: CAISEREGEQYF
V: TRBV2; J: TRBJ2-2; CDR3: CASSAGGTGELFF
V: TRBV5-1; J: TRBJ1-2; CDR3: CASSLGQGMEYGYTF
V: TRBV18; J: TRBJ1-5; CDR3: CASSPTDRGYQPQHF
V: TRBV7-8; J: TRBJ1-2; CDR3: CASSWDRGFGYTF
V: TRBV6-5; J: TRBJ2-5; CDR3: CASSSTGQETQYF
V: TRBV6-6; J: TRBJ1-5; CDR3: CASSRTGDQPQHF
V: TRBV28; J: TRBJ2-4; CDR3: CASTYGGVGNIQYF
V: TRBV7-9; J: TRBJ2-5; CDR3: CASSLVWSAGETQYF
V: TRBV4-1; J: TRBJ1-1; CDR3: CASSQAGTGKTEAFF
V: TRBV29-1; J: TRBJ1-5; CDR3: CSVGRGPDQPQHF
V: TRBV28; J: TRBJ2-3; CDR3: CASSQGLAGESDTQYF
V: TRBV7-3; J: TRBJ2-3; CDR3: CASSPGFGDTQYF
V: TRBV5-8; J: TRBJ2-4; CDR3: CASSLTGSLILNIQYF
V: TRBV7-2; J: TRBJ1-2; CDR3: CASSLGGQGEVRYTF
V: TRBV7-9; J: TRBJ2-7; CDR3: CASSPSGTGTYEQYF
V: TRBV9; J: TRBJ2-7; CDR3: CASSVGVIAEQYF
V: TRBV4-3; J: TRBJ1-1; CDR3: CASSQSQTGVNTEAFF
V: TRBV19; J: TRBJ1-2; CDR3: CASSGREVGGYTF
V: TRBV29-1; J: TRBJ2-6; CDR3: CSVEGTGGSGANVLTF
V: TRBV21-1; J: TRBJ2-2; CDR3: CASSFRLAGKTGELFF
V: TRBV28; J: .; CDR3: CASSSGTGVYEQYF
V: TRBV10-3; J: TRBJ2-3; CDR3: CAISELAGVGTDTQYF
V: TRBV20-1; J: TRBJ2-3; CDR3: CSAKPTDTQYF
V: TRBV4-1; J: TRBJ2-3; CDR3: CASSQDRGVDTQYF
V: TRBV18; J: TRBJ2-7; CDR3: CASSLGTGASYEQYF
V: TRBV19; J: TRBJ2-6; CDR3: CASSTGQGVSGANVLTF
V: TRBV15; J: TRBJ2-2; CDR3: CATSRGYPRTGIPGELFF
V: TRBV21-1; J: TRBJ2-3; CDR3: CASSKAQSLYRGFSTDTQYF
V: TRBV5-5; J: TRBJ2-2; CDR3: CASSPRGRDTGELFF
V: TRBV5-1; J: TRBJ2-7; CDR3: CASTFGDRDPLYEQYF
V: TRBV7-9; J: TRBJ1-5; CDR3: CASSSWTGSYNQPQHF
V: TRBV28; J: TRBJ2-6; CDR3: CASRERQGGGANVLTF
V: TRBV11-2; J: TRBJ1-2; CDR3: CASSLTRDYYGYTF